This T cell receptor beta chain was sequenced during a study of OX40 agonist ivuxolimab in advanced cancers. For the study at large: Dose-escalation patients suffered from hepatocellular carcinoma, melanoma, renal cell or head and neck cancer. Eligibility admitted prior anti-PD-1, anti-PD-L1 or anti-CTLA-4 therapy; roughly 37% had some. Study outcomes and limitations: The work left the antigen specificity of expanded peripheral T cells undetermined.

Germline values: CDR1 MNHEY, CDR2 SMNVEV (reference sequence). The CDR3 has 13 amino acids. The data were produced by immunoSEQ multiplex PCR, yet TCRdb's version contains in-frame clones alone and is incomplete. The sample contains roughly 66,000 clones, around 83% of which appear only once. In the case of this clone: The antigen remains undetermined.

The input for sequencing was CD4+ or CD8+ T cells sorted from blood, taken in a trial of the OX40 agonist ivuxolimab. This TCR derives from an adult with an advanced solid tumor such as melanoma, head and neck, liver or kidney cancer. This sequence joins TRBV27 and TRBJ2-5; D gene ambiguous. Gene TRBJ2-7 matches the end of the DNA better, so the J call may be wrong. This chain's CDR3 is CASSNPPGYEQYF. DNA for the CDR3: TGTGCCAGCAGTAACCCGCCCGGTTACGAGCAGTACTTC.